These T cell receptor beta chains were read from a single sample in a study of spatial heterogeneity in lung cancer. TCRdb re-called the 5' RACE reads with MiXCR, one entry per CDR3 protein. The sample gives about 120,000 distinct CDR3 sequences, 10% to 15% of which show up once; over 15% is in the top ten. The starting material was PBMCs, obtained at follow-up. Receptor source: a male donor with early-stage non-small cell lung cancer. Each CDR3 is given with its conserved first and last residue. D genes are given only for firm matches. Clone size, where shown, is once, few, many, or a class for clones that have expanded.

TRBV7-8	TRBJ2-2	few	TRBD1	CASSLGRGYTGELFF	TGTGCCAGCAGCTTAGGCAGGGGGTACACCGGGGAGCTGTTTTTT
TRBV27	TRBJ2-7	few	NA	CASSLSTGAAHEQYF	TGTGCCAGCAGTTTATCGACGGGGGCGGCCCACGAGCAGTACTTC
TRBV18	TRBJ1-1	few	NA	CASSPAQLNTEAFF	TGTGCCAGCTCACCAGCACAACTGAACACTGAAGCTTTCTTT
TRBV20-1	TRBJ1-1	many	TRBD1	CSATTLQGSTPRGTEAFF	TGCAGTGCCACAACTTTACAGGGGAGTACCCCCCGTGGCACTGAAGCTTTCTTT
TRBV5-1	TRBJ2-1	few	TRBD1	CASSREGQGRQFF	TGCGCCAGCAGCAGAGAAGGACAGGGGAGACAGTTCTTC
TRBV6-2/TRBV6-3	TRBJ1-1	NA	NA	CASSRPSTALNTEAFF	TGTGCCAGCAGTCGCCCCTCGACGGCATTGAACACTGAAGCTTTCTTT
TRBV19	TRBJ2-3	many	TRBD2	CASSIGGGGADTQYF	TGTGCCAGTAGTATAGGAGGCGGGGGGGCAGATACGCAGTATTTT
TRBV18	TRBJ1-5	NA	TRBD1	CASSPGTDNQPQHF	TGTGCCAGCTCACCAGGGACAGACAATCAGCCCCAGCATTTT
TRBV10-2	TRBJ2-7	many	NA	CASSAAGLSSYEQYF	TGCGCCAGCAGTGCCGCGGGGTTGAGCTCCTACGAGCAGTACTTC
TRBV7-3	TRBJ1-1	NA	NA	CASSALDDTEAFF	TGTGCCAGCAGCGCCCTAGACGACACTGAAGCTTTCTTT
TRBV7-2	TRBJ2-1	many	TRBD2	CASSRSSAGVYNEQFF	TGTGCCAGCAGCAGATCCTCAGCGGGGGTATACAATGAGCAGTTCTTC